This T cell receptor (beta chain) is from a study of naive CD8 T cells in extremely preterm neonates. General study points: Preterm CDR3s were shorter than older groups', with fewer N additions and less trimming. The authors flagged variable productive template counts in preterm samples. Shared CDR3 nucleotide sequences: preterm roughly 2.6%, term approximately 0.4%, children more than 0.025%, adults less than 0.011%.

Some clones are missing from TCRdb's copy, which holds only in-frame ones; the method was immunoSEQ multiplex PCR. The sample has roughly 5,100 clones, 90% to 95% seen once. Extremely preterm births at 23-27 weeks of gestation supplied the samples. A note on this clone: Its antigen is still unknown.

The sequence derives from a boy who was born preterm. The sample comprised naive CD8+ T cells from cord blood.

This CDR3 is CASSYSAGGYNEQFF. The CDR3 DNA sequence: TGTGCCAGCAGTTACTCGGCGGGAGGGTACAATGAGCAGTTCTTC. The gene calls are TRBV6-5 and TRBJ2-1, with 9 nucleotides matching TRBD2. After removal of 0 bases from V and 4 bases from J, the junction contained 1 base not matched to a gene. CDR1 is MNHEY, CDR2 SVGAGI, per germline. The CDR3 sequence is 15 residues long.